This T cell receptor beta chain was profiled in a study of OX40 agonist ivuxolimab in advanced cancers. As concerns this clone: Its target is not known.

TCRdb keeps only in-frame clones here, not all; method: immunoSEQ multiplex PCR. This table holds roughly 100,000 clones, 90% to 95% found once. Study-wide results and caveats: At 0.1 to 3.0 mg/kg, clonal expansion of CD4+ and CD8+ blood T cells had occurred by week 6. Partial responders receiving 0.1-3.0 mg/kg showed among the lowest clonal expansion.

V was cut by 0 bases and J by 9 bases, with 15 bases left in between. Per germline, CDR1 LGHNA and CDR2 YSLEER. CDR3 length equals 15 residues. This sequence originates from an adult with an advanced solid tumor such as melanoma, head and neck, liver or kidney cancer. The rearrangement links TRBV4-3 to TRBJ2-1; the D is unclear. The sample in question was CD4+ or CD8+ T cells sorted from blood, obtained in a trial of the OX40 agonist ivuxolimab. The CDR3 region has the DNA TGCGCCAGCAGCCAAGAGAGCCTAGATAAGGGTGAGCAGTTCTTC. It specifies CASSQESLDKGEQFF.